The T cell receptor beta chain described here comes from a study of blood T cell repertoires in COVID-19. In the original analysis: How many nucleated cells were present was estimated from reference gene primer amplification. The protocol was immunoSEQ multiplex PCR, while the TCRdb copy is restricted to in-frame clones and leaves out a portion. V, J and clone size reflect that table, while D and trimming were determined from the DNA. The sample has approximately 220,000 clones, 80% to 85% seen once. V gave up 6 bases and J gave up 5 bases; unmatched junction bases: 14. This CDR3 is built from 16 residues. Germline V gene lookup returns CDR1 LGHNT and CDR2 FRNRAP.

The sample was peripheral blood. The TCR originated in a man in his forties or fifties with acute or convalescent COVID-19. The rearrangement links TRBV12-5 to TRBJ1-2; TRBD1 agrees at 8 bases. CDR3 residues: CASGVDWTGNEYGYTF. In nucleotides, the CDR3 is TGTGCTAGTGGGGTGGATTGGACAGGGAATGAATATGGCTACACCTTC.